This T cell receptor beta chain was captured by sequencing in a study of T cell repertoires in cytomegalovirus infection. Looking at the study overall: Indicated by public TCR beta signatures were CMV infection and matching HLA type.

This clonotype was found a few times. V was cut by 4 bases and J by 8 bases, with 16 bases left in between. This CDR3 region has 14 residues. Germline CDR1 LGHNA, CDR2 YSLEER. TCRdb called the reads again in MiXCR, with one record for every CDR3 protein. Of under 300,000 distinct CDR3 sequences in the sample, roughly an eighth were seen once. The chain uses TRBV4-3 and TRBJ2-3; D might be TRBD1 or TRBD2, each matching 5 bases. The TCR was taken from a human donor in good health (CMV status not recorded). Some clones in this sample may be carry-over from other donors' samples. Sequenced input: PBMCs. The CDR3 reads CASSPGNPGPTQYF. CDR3 nucleotides: TGCGCCAGCAGCCCCGGTAATCCGGGACCTACGCAGTATTTT.